The 7 T cell receptor beta chains below were found in one sample sequenced in a study of OX40 agonist ivuxolimab in advanced cancers. Data came from immunoSEQ multiplex PCR; TCRdb stores just in-frame clones and leaves some out. The profile shows about 63,000 clones, more than 80% of them singletons. Source: CD4+ or CD8+ T cells sorted from blood, taken in a trial of the OX40 agonist ivuxolimab. The receptors were gathered from an adult with an advanced solid tumor such as melanoma, head and neck, liver or kidney cancer.

This chain joins TRBV5-1 and TRBJ1-6; 7 bases are a match to TRBD1. Per germline, CDR1 SGHRS and CDR2 YFSETQ. CDR3 length equals 14 residues. V was clipped by 2 bases and J by 7 bases; unmatched bases: 3. The CDR3 reads CASSLRTGNSPLHF. CDR3 coding DNA: TGCGCCAGCAGCTTAAGGACAGGAAATTCACCCCTCCACTTT.

The chain recombines TRBV5-1 with TRBJ2-3; 9 nucleotides align to TRBD1. Trimming cost V 4 bases and J 3 bases; bases outside gene matches: 6. The CDR3 consists of 15 residues. Germline V gene data show CDR1 as SGHRS and CDR2 as YFSETQ. CDR3 residues: CASSLGQGGTDTQYF. The CDR3 bases are TGCGCCAGCAGCCTGGGACAGGGTGGGACAGATACGCAGTATTTT.

The chain links TRBV28 to TRBJ2-4; TRBD1 is a possible D gene (6 bases). Deletions cut 3 bases from V and 9 bases from J, with 12 bases between. The CDR3 is 13 residues long. The germline V gene has CDR1 MDHEN and CDR2 SYDVKM. The CDR3 nucleotides read TGTGCCAGCAGTTTTGGGGGCAGGGGCATTCAGTACTTC. It codes for CASSFGGRGIQYF.

This clone has only one observation. The genes are TRBV1 and TRBJ2-2; the table assigns TRBD2, which was not confirmed against the DNA. TRBV1 is assigned pseudogene status. This CDR3 spans 17 amino acids. The DNA of the CDR3 is TGCACCAGCAGCTGGAAACTAGCGGAGCTCCCCACCGGGGAGCTGTTTTTT. Translation gives CTSSWKLAELPTGELFF.

J is TRBJ2-3 and V is TRBV28; the D is unclear. Germline V gene data show CDR1 as MDHEN and CDR2 as SYDVKM. The CDR3 has 12 amino acids. Trimming left V 3 bases short and J 6 bases short, with 7 bases between. The CDR3 sequence: CASSFLGDTQYF. In DNA form, the CDR3 reads TGTGCCAGCAGTTTCTTAGGGGATACGCAGTATTTT. Drawing the rest from reference TRBV28 and TRBJ2-3, the complete variable domain is DVKVTQSSRYLVKRTGEKVFLECVQDMDHENMFWYRQDPGLGLRLIYFSYDVKMKEKGDIPEGYSVSREKKERFSLILESASTNQTSMYLCASSFLGDTQYFGPGTRLTVL.

V and J are TRBV6-1 and TRBJ2-5; TRBD2 agrees at 9 bases. The CDR3 sequence is 16 residues long. The germline V gene has CDR1 MNHNS and CDR2 SASEGT. V was clipped by 2 bases and J by 5 bases; unmatched bases: 9. The CDR3 spells CASSEWELAGGETQYF. The CDR3 DNA reads as TGTGCCAGCAGTGAATGGGAACTAGCGGGTGGGGAGACCCAGTACTTC.

The chain links TRBV19 to TRBJ2-6; 9 positions match TRBD1. The CDR3 is made up of 16 amino acids. CDR1 LNHDA and CDR2 SQIVND come from the germline V gene (reference sequence). J was trimmed by 1 base and V by 7 bases; bases with no gene match: 5. The CDR3 region is CASKRQGVSGANVLTF. CDR3 coding DNA: TGTGCCAGTAAGAGACAGGGGGTTTCTGGGGCCAACGTCCTGACTTTC.